This T cell receptor (beta chain) was profiled in a study of monozygotic twins with inflammatory bowel disease. Germline V lookup: CDR1 LGHNT, CDR2 FRNRAP. The CDR3 is 15 amino acids. TCRdb re-called the 5' RACE reads; one entry per CDR3 protein, DNA not given. The table lists 400,000 or so distinct CDR3 sequences, with about 2.4% in the top ten. The sequencing sample was made of blood. The TCR originated in a human donor with ulcerative colitis or Crohn's disease, or a healthy co-twin of an affected twin (not recorded which). J is TRBJ2-1 and V is TRBV12-5; TCRdb returns TRBD2, unconfirmable since there is no DNA. The CDR3 sequence: CASGAASGSQDEQFF.